The rows below give T cell receptor beta chains drawn from one sample of a study of blood T cell repertoires in COVID-19. TCRdb's table, derived via immunoSEQ multiplex PCR, lists solely in-frame clones and lacks some. Among about 15,000 clones, 70% to 75% were seen once, and the ten largest hold 12% to 15%. The material sequenced was peripheral blood. The source is a man aged 55 to 69 with acute or convalescent COVID-19. Each CDR3 is given with its conserved first and last residue. A D gene is named only where the DNA matches it firmly. Only part of the rows carry a size: once, few, many, or a class if the clone is expanded.

D	V	J	size	length	CDR3	DNA
TRBD1	TRBV10-3	TRBJ2-7	.	15	CAISPRGQGSHEQYF	TGTGCCATCAGCCCCCGAGGACAGGGTTCGCACGAGCAGTACTTC
.	TRBV4-3	TRBJ2-5	.	14	CASSQELSWETQYF	TGCGCCAGCAGCCAAGAACTATCCTGGGAGACCCAGTACTTC
.	TRBV13	TRBJ2-4	.	17	CASSELQGGRAKNIQYF	TGTGCCAGCAGCGAACTTCAGGGCGGTCGGGCCAAAAACATTCAGTACTTC
.	TRBV4-1	TRBJ1-5	.	17	CASSQSPEDRSNQPQHF	TGCGCCAGCAGCCAATCCCCTGAGGACAGAAGCAATCAGCCCCAGCATTTT
TRBD2	TRBV11-3	TRBJ2-4	.	17	CASSSPSGGPTKNIQYF	TGTGCCAGCAGCTCCCCGTCGGGGGGGCCGACCAAAAACATTCAGTACTTC
.	TRBV6-5	TRBJ1-2	.	13	CASSWVRGYGYTF	TGTGCCAGCAGTTGGGTGCGGGGCTATGGCTACACCTTC
.	TRBV6-5	TRBJ1-1	.	13	CASIPSGEAEAFF	TGTGCCAGCATTCCAAGCGGGGAGGCCGAAGCTTTCTTT
TRBD1	TRBV28	TRBJ2-7	.	14	CASRGTGGFYEQYF	TGTGCCAGCAGGGGGACAGGGGGGTTCTACGAGCAGTACTTC
TRBD2	TRBV5-4	TRBJ2-3	.	16	CASSSGTSGGAHTQYF	TGTGCCAGCAGCAGCGGGACTAGCGGGGGGGCCCATACGCAGTATTTT
TRBD1	TRBV5-4	TRBJ2-7	.	15	CASSLGGTGTYEQYF	TGTGCCAGCAGCTTGGGCGGGACAGGGACCTACGAGCAGTACTTC
.	TRBV3-1/TRBV3-2	TRBJ2-5	.	14	CASSQDKGSEVQYF	TGTGCCAGCAGCCAAGATAAAGGGAGCGAGGTCCAGTACTTC
TRBD1	TRBV15	TRBJ1-2	once	15	CATSRGGQGYYGYTF	TGTGCCACCAGCAGGGGTGGACAGGGATATTATGGCTACACCTTC
.	TRBV5-4	TRBJ1-5	.	13	CASSLAGDQPQHF	TGTGCCAGCAGCTTGGCGGGAGATCAGCCCCAGCATTTT
.	TRBV7-3	TRBJ1-5	once	13	CASSKGPNQPQHF	TGTGCCAGCAGCAAGGGGCCGAATCAGCCCCAGCATTTT
TRBD1	TRBV27	TRBJ1-4	.	14	CASSSDRGGEKLFF	TGTGCCAGCAGTTCGGACAGGGGAGGAGAAAAACTGTTTTTT
.	TRBV15	TRBJ1-5	.	15	CATSWGRSSNQPQHF	TGTGCCACCTCCTGGGGCAGATCTAGCAATCAGCCCCAGCATTTT
.	TRBV25-1	TRBJ1-1	.	11	CASSDGGEAFF	TGTGCCAGCAGTGACGGAGGTGAAGCTTTCTTT
TRBD1	TRBV28	TRBJ1-2	.	15	CASSPGQGGPYGYTF	TGTGCCAGCAGCCCCGGACAGGGGGGACCCTATGGCTACACCTTC
TRBD1	TRBV4-3	TRBJ2-6	once	18	CASSQTARGLAGANVLTF	TGCGCCAGCAGCCAAACGGCCAGGGGGCTCGCTGGGGCCAACGTCCTGACTTTC
TRBD1	TRBV3-1/TRBV3-2	TRBJ2-1	.	16	CASSQVGQGLYNEQFF	TGTGCCAGCAGCCAAGTGGGACAGGGCCTCTACAATGAGCAGTTCTTC
TRBD1	TRBV27	TRBJ1-5	.	14	CASSKQGGVQPQHF	TGTGCCAGCAGTAAGCAGGGGGGAGTTCAGCCCCAGCATTTT
TRBD2	TRBV5-1	TRBJ2-3	once	15	CASSLGRGGTDTQYF	TGCGCCAGCAGCTTGGGGCGGGGGGGCACAGATACGCAGTATTTT
.	TRBV27	TRBJ2-7	.	14	CASSLGGAPYEQYF	TGTGCCAGCAGTTTAGGGGGGGCCCCCTACGAGCAGTACTTC
.	TRBV6-2/TRBV6-3	TRBJ1-5	.	16	CASSGRDYLRNQPQHF	TGTGCCAGCAGTGGCCGAGACTACCTCAGGAATCAGCCCCAGCATTTT
.	TRBV7-9	TRBJ2-5	.	16	CASSQTRVGPKETQYF	TGTGCCAGCAGCCAGACCCGCGTGGGGCCCAAAGAGACCCAGTACTTC
TRBD2	TRBV7-2	TRBJ2-1	.	15	CASSLQRGGPNEQFF	TGTGCCAGCAGCTTACAGCGGGGGGGCCCCAATGAGCAGTTCTTC
TRBD2	TRBV19	TRBJ2-1	.	15	CASSTGLAGANEQFF	TGTGCCAGTAGTACCGGACTAGCGGGAGCGAATGAGCAGTTCTTC
.	TRBV28	TRBJ2-7	.	14	CASSFGGSSYEQYF	TGTGCCAGCAGTTTTGGGGGGAGCTCCTACGAGCAGTACTTC
TRBD1	TRBV30	TRBJ1-1	.	15	CAWREMTGGRTEAFF	TGTGCCTGGAGGGAGATGACAGGGGGGAGGACTGAAGCTTTCTTT
.	TRBV12-5	TRBJ2-5	.	13	CASGLRGIQTQYF	TGTGCTAGTGGTTTGCGGGGGATTCAGACCCAGTACTTC
.	TRBV30	TRBJ1-1	once	12	CAWSVMADSAFF	TGTGCCTGGAGTGTGATGGCAGATTCGGCTTTCTTT
.	TRBV7-3	TRBJ1-6	.	14	CASSLYGVNSPLHF	TGTGCCAGCAGCTTATACGGGGTTAATTCACCCCTCCACTTT